This T cell receptor (beta chain) was observed in a study of cytomegalovirus exposure and HLA in healthy donors. Overall study findings and caveats: CMV antigen specificity was confirmed in vitro for three CMV-associated chains.

Comments on this clone: Antigen specificity is unknown.

V lost 1 base to trimming and J lost 5 bases, with 11 bases between them. Germline V lookup: CDR1 MGHRA, CDR2 YSYEKL. The CDR3 runs to 14 residues. PCR was performed using 60 Vbeta and 13 Jbeta primers. Repertoires were generated with immunoSEQ multiplex PCR, while TCRdb's copy carries only in-frame clones and drops some. This sample carries about 150,000 clones, 70% to 90% of them seen once, and the ten largest clones take roughly 5.2%. The clonotype originates from a girl between 10 and 17 years old in good health and CMV-seropositive. Sequenced material: PBMCs. The V and J genes are TRBV4-1 and TRBJ1-2; D possibly corresponds to TRBD1 (5 bases). CDR3 in DNA: TGCGCCAGCAGCCAAGCCCCCGGGGGTTATGGCTACACCTTC. The encoded protein is CASSQAPGGYGYTF.